These 26 T cell receptor beta chains originate from one sample sequenced in a study of CD8+ T cells in alopecia areata. TCR sequencing used cDNA made by reverse transcription of extracted RNA. Assay: immunoSEQ multiplex PCR; the TCRdb copy retains only in-frame clones and omits some. The sample lists 130,000 to 150,000 clones, 51% occurring once. The material was CD4+ T cells sorted from blood, obtained at week 0. The receptors shown here come from a human donor with alopecia areata.

The chain employs TRBV6-5 and TRBJ1-3; D may be TRBD1 (6 bases). The length of the CDR3 is 14 residues. Germline V gene lookup returns CDR1 MNHEY and CDR2 SVGAGI. With 6 bases removed from V and 0 bases from J, the gap between germline ends came to 9 bases. The CDR3 region has the DNA TGTGCCAGCAGGCTAGGGGGCTCTGGAAACACCATATATTTT. Protein product: CASRLGGSGNTIYF.

This clone was recorded a few times. The V and J genes are TRBV4-2 and TRBJ2-5; 12 nucleotides match TRBD2. Trimming cost V 0 bases and J 5 bases; bases outside gene matches: 7. This CDR3 comprises 17 residues. CDR1 and CDR2 from the germline V gene are LGHNA and YNFKEQ. The CDR3 region has the DNA TGTGCCAGCAGCCAAGAGCTAGCGGGAGGGCCCCGGGAGACCCAGTACTTC. The encoded protein is CASSQELAGGPRETQYF.

This chain links TRBV29-1 with TRBJ2-5, with D perhaps assigned TRBD1 or TRBD2 (7 bases each). The CDR3 extends over 15 amino acids. Germline CDR1 is SQVTM and CDR2 is ANQGSEA. V lost 6 bases to trimming and J lost 5 bases, with 22 bases between them. The CDR3 DNA reads as TGCAGCGTGTCGGCCAGGGGGGGGTCGAAGGAGACCCAGTACTTC. Its translation is CSVSARGGSKETQYF.

This clone occurred once. This rearrangement joins TRBV20-1 to TRBJ1-1; a possible D gene is TRBD1 (5 bases). The V and J ends lost 6 bases and 0 bases respectively, with 5 bases between them. The germline gives CDR1 DFQATT, CDR2 SNEGSKA (reference sequence). The CDR3 sequence is 11 residues long. The DNA for the CDR3 is TGCAGTGCCAGGGTGAACACTGAAGCTTTCTTT. This sequence encodes CSARVNTEAFF.

This chain links TRBV2 with TRBJ1-5; the D is unclear. The germline gives CDR1 SNHLY, CDR2 FYNNEI. V lost 6 bases to trimming and J lost 0 bases, with 6 bases between them. This CDR3 spans 13 amino acids. CDR3: CASRSDSNQPQHF. In DNA, the CDR3 is TGTGCCAGCAGGTCTGATAGCAATCAGCCCCAGCATTTT.

The rearrangement links TRBV29-1 to TRBJ2-1; TRBD2 is a possible D gene (5 bases). V dropped 5 bases and J dropped 7 bases, with 18 bases sitting between them. The CDR3 has 14 residues. The germline V gene has CDR1 SQVTM and CDR2 ANQGSEA. In DNA form, the CDR3 reads TGCAGCGTTCTGGCAATGTCTAGCTATAATGAGCAGTTCTTC. This gives the protein CSVLAMSSYNEQFF.

This rearrangement joins TRBV29-1 to TRBJ2-5; D unresolved. The CDR3 covers 11 residues. CDR1 and CDR2 from the germline V gene are SQVTM and ANQGSEA. V gave up 4 bases and J gave up 4 bases, with 7 bases separating them. CDR3 residues: CSVGASETQYF. The CDR3 coding sequence is TGCAGCGTTGGTGCATCAGAGACCCAGTACTTC.

This sequence joins TRBV18 and TRBJ1-2; no definite D call. V lost 6 bases and J lost 1, with 9 bases in between. This CDR3 is built from 13 residues. CDR1 is KGHSH and CDR2 is LQKENI in the germline V gene. CDR3 in amino acids: CASSGDINYGYTF. CDR3 bases: TGTGCCAGCTCTGGAGACATTAACTATGGCTACACCTTC.

This chain links TRBV29-1 with TRBJ1-1; TRBD1 matches 9 bases. V lost 7 bases and J lost 5; bases outside the gene matches: 8. In germline, CDR1 is SQVTM, CDR2 ANQGSEA. The length of the CDR3 is 13 residues. CDR3 protein: CSAGQGLGTEAFF. CDR3 sequence (DNA): TGCAGCGCAGGACAGGGGCTAGGGACTGAAGCTTTCTTT.

J is TRBJ2-5 and V is TRBV7-2, with 9 nucleotides matching TRBD2. CDR3 length: 16 residues. The J segment lost 2 bases and the V segment lost 5 bases, leaving 9 bases of the junction unmatched. From germline, CDR1 is SGHTA and CDR2 FQGNSA. The CDR3 DNA reads as TGTGCCAGCAGCAATACCGGGACTAGCAAGCAAGAGACCCAGTACTTC. The encoded protein is CASSNTGTSKQETQYF.

The chain is built from TRBV4-1 and TRBJ2-7; D remains ambiguous. V lost 0 bases and J lost 3, with 12 bases in between. Germline V CDR1 and CDR2: MGHRA, YSYEKL. The CDR3 runs 15 residues. The CDR3 DNA reads TGCGCCAGCAGCCAAGATTGGGTCGATTTCTACGAGCAGTACTTC. It codes for CASSQDWVDFYEQYF.

This clone was seen a handful of times. V and J are TRBV5-6 and TRBJ2-1, with D uncertain. V was cut by 2 bases and J by 9 bases, with 6 bases left in between. There are 11 residues in the CDR3. The germline gives CDR1 SGHDT, CDR2 YYEEEE. The CDR3 DNA follows: TGTGCCAGCAGCTTTGTGCTTGAGCAGTTCTTC. Protein product: CASSFVLEQFF.

The genes are TRBV30 and TRBJ1-1, with D hard to call. Germline V gene sequence: CDR1 GTSNPN, CDR2 SVGIG (reference sequence). This CDR3 region has 11 residues. Trimming removed 2 bases from V and 6 bases from J, with 7 bases in between. The CDR3 loop reads CAWSLFSEAFF. For the CDR3, the DNA is TGTGCCTGGAGTCTTTTTTCTGAAGCTTTCTTT.

The table lists this clone with a few counts. The chain uses TRBV15 and TRBJ1-2, with TRBD1 matching 9 bases. Looked up from germline, CDR1 is LNHNV and CDR2 is YYDKDF (reference sequence). The ends lost 4 bases at V and 8 bases at J; junction bases unmatched: 11. The length of the CDR3 is 15 residues. The CDR3 coding sequence is TGTGCCACCAGCATACTAACAGGGGGCGCAGAAGGCTACACCTTC. Its translation is CATSILTGGAEGYTF.

This clone was observed a few times. CDR3 residues: CSVDAGLHQETQYF. The CDR3 DNA sequence: TGCAGCGTTGATGCGGGACTCCACCAAGAGACCCAGTACTTC. This chain connects TRBV29-1 to TRBJ2-5, with a possible D match to TRBD2 (6 bases). CDR1 is SQVTM, CDR2 ANQGSEA, per germline. The CDR3 consists of 14 residues. With 3 bases removed from V and 0 bases from J, the gap between germline ends came to 11 bases.

CDR3: CSVRRGENQPQHF. DNA for the CDR3: TGCAGCGTACGGAGAGGGGAGAATCAGCCCCAGCATTTT. The chain recombines TRBV29-1 with TRBJ1-5, with D tentatively TRBD1 (5 bases). The CDR3 is 13 residues long. V lost 6 bases and J lost 4, with 13 bases in between. The germline gives CDR1 SQVTM, CDR2 ANQGSEA.

This rearrangement joins TRBV2 to TRBJ2-7, with TRBD2 matching over 8 bases. V shed 6 bases and J 6 bases; nucleotides not matched to a gene: 13. The CDR3 extends over 15 amino acids. Germline CDR1 is SNHLY and CDR2 is FYNNEI. The CDR3 region is CASRYAGGTNGEQYF. As DNA, the CDR3 is TGTGCCAGCAGATATGCGGGGGGTACCAATGGCGAGCAGTACTTC.

This clone has a handful of counts. The rearrangement uses TRBV4-1 and TRBJ1-1; D call uncertain. The germline V gene encodes CDR1 MGHRA and CDR2 YSYEKL. Deletions cut 1 base from V and 5 bases from J, with 8 bases between. This CDR3 region has 13 residues. The chain's CDR3 is CASSQVVGTEAFF. CDR3 in DNA: TGCGCCAGCAGCCAAGTCGTGGGGACTGAAGCTTTCTTT.

Only a few counts were recorded for this clone. The chain employs TRBV27 and TRBJ2-3; D not resolved. Trimming removed 5 bases at V and 1 base at J, with 13 bases between. This CDR3 is 15 amino acids long. Germline V lookup: CDR1 MNHEY, CDR2 SMNVEV (reference sequence). In nucleotides, the CDR3 is TGTGCCAGCAGTGCCCTAGGATTCGGCACAGATACGCAGTATTTT. Amino acid sequence: CASSALGFGTDTQYF.

This clone appeared once. This chain joins TRBV2 and TRBJ2-7; D may be TRBD1 (6 bases). The CDR3 is 12 amino acids. V lost 11 bases to trimming and J lost 1 base, with 12 bases between them. The germline V gene encodes CDR1 SNHLY and CDR2 FYNNEI. The CDR3 protein is CAGGQRSYEQYF. The CDR3 DNA is TGTGCCGGTGGACAGAGGTCCTACGAGCAGTACTTC.

This sequence joins TRBV27 and TRBJ1-1; 9 nucleotides match TRBD1. The germline CDR1 and CDR2 sequences are MNHEY and SMNVEV (reference sequence). Germline trimming cut 4 bases from V and 6 bases from J; bases unmatched to any gene: 3. This CDR3 comprises 13 residues. CDR3 sequence: CASSSDRGSEAFF. In DNA, the CDR3 is TGTGCCAGCAGTTCGGACAGGGGATCTGAAGCTTTCTTT.

The CDR3 DNA follows: TGTGCCAGCAGTTACGGGGGGCCAGGCTACACCTTC. Its protein product is CASSYGGPGYTF. The gene calls are TRBV6-6 and TRBJ1-2; TRBD1 is a possible D gene (6 bases). In germline, CDR1 is MNHNY, CDR2 SVGAGI (reference sequence). The CDR3 sequence is 12 residues long. V was trimmed by 2 bases and J by 8 bases, leaving 9 bases between them.

J is TRBJ1-1 and V is TRBV10-3; unclear D gene. Between the trimmed V and J ends, which lost 8 bases and 1 base, there was a span of 8 bases. This CDR3 has 12 residues. CDR1 and CDR2 from the germline V gene are ENHRY and SYGVKD. Here the CDR3 DNA reads TGTGCCATCGGGTGGGAGAACACTGAAGCTTTCTTT. As protein: CAIGWENTEAFF.

The J gene is TRBJ2-4, the V gene TRBV18; D unclear. There are 14 residues in the CDR3. V was clipped by 6 bases and J by 3 bases, with 12 bases between them. CDR1 and CDR2 from the germline V gene are KGHSH and LQKENI. Here the CDR3 reads CASSPQPSKNIQYF. In DNA form, the CDR3 reads TGTGCCAGCTCCCCCCAACCTAGCAAAAACATTCAGTACTTC.

The CDR3 DNA follows: TGTGCCAGCAGCTTAAAACTCTCCTACAATGAGCAGTTCTTC. Translating it yields CASSLKLSYNEQFF. The genes are TRBV7-2 and TRBJ2-1; D gene uncertain. The CDR3 has 14 residues. V lost 2 bases to trimming and J lost 0 bases, with 5 bases between them. CDR1 is SGHTA, CDR2 FQGNSA, per germline.

This clone was seen more than once but under ten times. The chain carries TRBV7-2 and TRBJ2-3; D gene uncertain. The CDR3 sequence is 15 residues long. Germline CDR1 reads SGHTA; CDR2 reads FQGNSA. The germline V and J ends were trimmed by 4 bases and 3 bases, with 14 bases remaining between them. Here the CDR3 DNA reads TGTGCCAGCAGCTCCGTTTGGGTCCCGACAGATACGCAGTATTTT. This encodes CASSSVWVPTDTQYF. Filled out from reference TRBV7-2 and TRBJ2-3, the complete variable domain reads GAGVSQSPSNKVTEKGKDVELRCDPISGHTALYWYRQSLGQGLEFLIYFQGNSAPDKSGLPSDRFSAERTGGSVSTLTIQRTQQEDSAVYLCASSSVWVPTDTQYFGPGTRLTVL.